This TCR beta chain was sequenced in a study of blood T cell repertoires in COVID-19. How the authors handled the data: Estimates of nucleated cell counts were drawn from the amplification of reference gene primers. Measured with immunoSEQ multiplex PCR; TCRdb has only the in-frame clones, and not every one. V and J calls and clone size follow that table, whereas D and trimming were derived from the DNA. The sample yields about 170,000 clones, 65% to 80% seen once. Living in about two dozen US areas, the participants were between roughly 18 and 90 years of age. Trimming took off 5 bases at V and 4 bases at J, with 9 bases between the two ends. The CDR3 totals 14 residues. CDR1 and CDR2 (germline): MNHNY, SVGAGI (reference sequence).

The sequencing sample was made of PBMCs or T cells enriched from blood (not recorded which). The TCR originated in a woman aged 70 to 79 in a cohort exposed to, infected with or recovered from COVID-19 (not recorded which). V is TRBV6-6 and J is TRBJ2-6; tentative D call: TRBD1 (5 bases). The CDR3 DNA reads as TGTGCCAGCAGTAGGGGCACGGGGGCCAACGTCCTGACTTTC. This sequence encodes CASSRGTGANVLTF.